This TCR beta chain was sequenced for a study of cytomegalovirus exposure and HLA in healthy donors. Study-level information: Roughly 180 million T cells yielded 100 million or so unique TCR beta sequences, as an earlier analysis found.

This clone was found a few times. Its antigen is currently unknown. This PCR relied on a set of 60 Vbeta primers and 13 Jbeta primers. TCRdb's copy holds only in-frame clones and misses some; the assay was immunoSEQ multiplex PCR. This table has approximately 210,000 clones, about three quarters appearing once. Study findings and constraints: Many donors shared some public TCRs, even though most TCR sequences were rare.

Sequences were obtained from PBMCs. This TCR was sampled from a woman in her twenties or thirties in good health and CMV-seropositive.

The CDR3 protein is CASSLTGEYEQYF. The CDR3 coding sequence is TGTGCCAGCAGCTTAACGGGGGAGTACGAGCAGTACTTC. The chain carries TRBV11-3 and TRBJ2-7; a possible D gene is TRBD2 (6 bases). The CDR3 loop spans 13 amino acids. Looked up from germline, CDR1 is SGHNT and CDR2 is YENEEA. V lost 2 bases and J 4 bases, leaving 9 bases between the germline ends.